Reported below is one T cell receptor (beta chain). This clone's antigen is unknown. There are no base qualities to consult, and no much larger clone falls within one base. The sample belongs to a study of T cell responses to AZD1222 COVID-19 vaccine (dated by TCRdb to the early 2020s). Describing the broader study: TCR sequencing was performed for about 250 trial participants, of whom 200 to 220 were given two doses of AZD1222 and about 25 were given two doses of MenACWY control vaccine. Enrollment into the trials was organized by age into subgroups of 18-55, 56-69 and 70-plus years, and those subgroups contained roughly 140, 27 and 60 TCR-sequenced participants, respectively.

The CDR3 covers 16 residues, taking in both the cysteine and the phenylalanine. The kept DNA is CDR3 alone, 48 bases in frame from the first base. CDR1 and CDR2 are read off the germline V gene (reference sequence) as DFQATT and SNEGSKA. V is clipped by 3 bases and J by 0 bases, and the sequence between their germline boundaries is 15 bases long. The time point label, read with the paper, signifies: about 28 days (+/-7) after the second vaccine dose. What the treatment or condition label conveys for this sample: meningococcal conjugate vaccine given as trial control. Vaccinee samples came from UK trials COV001 and COV002, including a single-blind randomized controlled phase 2/3 trial of AZD1222 (ChAdOx1 nCoV-19) in healthy adults. Trial participant PBMC samples were collected at day 0 and day 28 after the second dose for TCRbeta chain sequencing. The CDR3 regions of human TCRbeta chains were analyzed by immunosequencing. Per the authors' processing: TCRs in the repertoires were matched against a reference library of SARS-CoV-2-specific TCRs that had been generated with the MIRA antigen-specificity platform. Breadth was defined as the fraction of unique TCRs that were SARS-CoV-2-associated, and depth was defined as the fraction of total T cells that were SARS-CoV-2-associated. Each spike-specific TCR was assigned to its reactive spike region and to a CD4 or CD8 class using the MIRA data. Log10-transformed breadth and depth values were compared by one-way ANOVA with Sidak's multiple comparisons tests. This is the immuneACCESS table as TCRdb keeps it, with only in-frame sequences that have V and J called. A part of the clones is gone; compared with another copy, unresolved V genes explain less than half, and the rest is unexplained. The DNA was the basis for D and trimming; V, J and clone size are from that table. The sample table records about 180,000 clones; approximately 90% of these occur just once. Clones ranked in the top ten supply 3.5% to 5.5% of the sample.

General study outcomes and caveats: CD4 TCRs associated with the vaccine covered the entire spike protein, and the dominant responses were in regions 160-218 and 743-854. In the small 56-69-year group, the increase in depth fell short of significance, most likely because of low power. A significant rise in spike-specific TCR breadth and depth was observed after two AZD1222 doses relative to day 0 and relative to MenACWY recipients. Only five to seven AZD1222 recipients were SARS-CoV-2 seropositive at baseline, limiting conclusions about previously exposed vaccinees. Reportedly, close to half of the unique spike-specific TCRs recognized epitopes lying outside the regions that are mutated in the B.1.351 and B.1.1.7 variants. Participants were mostly white British and included more females than males, and it was suggested by the authors that clonal diversity may have been underestimated. Because no day 14 peak-response samples were available, repertoires were characterized only after the peak T cell response.

In this chain, TRBV20-1 is recombined with TRBJ1-5; the D segment could be TRBD1, given 5 matching bases. Here the sequenced sample was peripheral blood, taken 28 days after the second dose of the MenACWY control vaccine. The clonotype originates from an adult who received the MenACWY meningococcal vaccine as a control. The CDR3 protein: CSASGATEISNQPQHF. The nucleotides are TGCAGTGCTAGTGGGGCCACCGAGATTAGCAATCAGCCCCAGCATTTT.